The 25 T cell receptor beta chains below all came from one sample that was sequenced in a study of vaccination and CD4 T cells after COVID-19. For these TCRs, the target antigens are not known. Documented treatment: roughly 11-day PBMC culture with coronavirus spike peptide pools or control peptides (ViraFEST assay). Sequenced with the Oncomine TCR Beta short-read assay was DNA taken from cultured CD4+ T cells. Using its own MiXCR run on the PCR reads, TCRdb lists one record per CDR3 protein. The data contain some 10,000 distinct CDR3 sequences, about 20% of them singletons. Material: CD4+ T cells from blood, cultured in vitro, obtained after SARS-CoV-2 vaccination. These receptors originate from a human donor who had recovered from COVID-19.

The chain employs TRBV6-2 or TRBV6-3 and TRBJ2-3; tentative D call: TRBD2 (6 bases). The CDR3 runs to 15 residues. Germline V lookup: CDR1 MNHEY, CDR2 SVGEGT. The germline V and J ends were trimmed by 2 bases and 1 base, with 10 bases remaining between them. The CDR3 bases are TGTGCCAGCAGTTACGGGGCGGGACGCACAGATACGCAGTATTTT. Amino acids: CASSYGAGRTDTQYF.

This clonotype has just a few counts. This chain joins TRBV20-1 and TRBJ2-7; possibly TRBD2 for D (6 bases). The CDR3 has 15 residues. V was trimmed by 5 bases and J by 0 bases, leaving 17 bases between them. Per the germline V gene, CDR1 is DFQATT and CDR2 is SNEGSKA (reference sequence). The CDR3 bases are TGCAGTGCTTACAACAGCGGGTCCCCCTCCTACGAGCAGTACTTC. This encodes CSAYNSGSPSYEQYF.

The chain employs TRBV7-2 and TRBJ2-5, with D perhaps TRBD1 (6 bases). CDR3 length equals 15 residues. V gave up 5 bases and J gave up 4 bases, with 17 bases separating them. The germline V gene encodes CDR1 SGHTA and CDR2 FQGNSA. CDR3 in amino acids: CASSRNRVGSETQYF. Here the CDR3 DNA reads TGTGCCAGCAGCCGTAACAGGGTTGGGTCAGAGACCCAGTACTTC. Variable domain in full (rest from reference TRBV7-2 and TRBJ2-5): GAGVSQSPSNKVTEKGKDVELRCDPISGHTALYWYRQSLGQGLEFLIYFQGNSAPDKSGLPSDRFSAERTGGSVSTLTIQRTQQEDSAVYLCASSRNRVGSETQYFGPGTRLLVL.

This clonotype was seen only a few times. This rearrangement joins TRBV20-1 to TRBJ2-1; 10 bases agree with TRBD2. CDR1 and CDR2 from the germline V gene are DFQATT and SNEGSKA (reference sequence). J lost 7 bases, V lost 5 bases, and 14 bases had no gene match. There are 16 residues in the CDR3. For the CDR3, the DNA is TGCAGTGCTCCAAATAGCGGGAGGCGGCTGGGTAATGAGCAGTTCTTC. Translated, it gives CSAPNSGRRLGNEQFF.

V and J are TRBV7-9 and TRBJ1-1; TRBD1 agrees at 7 bases. V shed 3 bases, J shed 5 bases, and the junction held 3 bases outside the gene matches. Germline V gives CDR1 SEHNR, CDR2 FQNEAQ (reference sequence). This CDR3 has 13 residues. CDR3 residues: CASSFDRETEAFF. DNA of the CDR3: TGTGCCAGCAGCTTTGACAGGGAGACTGAAGCTTTCTTT. Variable domain in full (rest from reference TRBV7-9 and TRBJ1-1): DTGVSQNPRHKITKRGQNVTFRCDPISEHNRLYWYRQTLGQGPEFLTYFQNEAQLEKSRLLSDRFSAERPKGSFSTLEIQRTEQGDSAMYLCASSFDRETEAFFGQGTRLTVV.

The chain employs TRBV11-2 and TRBJ2-3; D may match TRBD1 or TRBD2 (5 bases each). V gave up 5 bases and J gave up 8 bases, with 17 bases separating them. Germline V gene sequence: CDR1 SGHAT, CDR2 FQNNGV. The CDR3 runs to 14 residues. CDR3 sequence reads: CASSTGTSAVTQYF. CDR3 DNA: TGTGCCAGCAGCACCGGGACGTCGGCAGTTACGCAGTATTTT.

This clonotype was seen a single time. The chain employs TRBV7-3 and TRBJ2-1; 8 bases line up with TRBD2. CDR3 length equals 16 residues. Germline assignment: CDR1 SGHTA and CDR2 FQGTGA. With 0 bases clipped from V and 1 base from J, the junction kept 2 bases outside the gene matches. The CDR3 region is CASSLTSSGSYNEQFF. For the CDR3, the DNA is TGTGCCAGCAGCTTAACGTCTAGCGGGTCCTACAATGAGCAGTTCTTC.

Here the CDR3 DNA reads TGTGCCAGCAGCTATAGGGGACAGGGGAGCAATGAGCAGTTCTTC. It translates to CASSYRGQGSNEQFF. The V call is TRBV7-8, the J call TRBJ2-1, with 10 bases aligning to TRBD1. Germline trimming cut 4 bases from V and 6 bases from J; bases unmatched to any gene: 6. The germline gives CDR1 SGHVS, CDR2 FQNEAQ. This CDR3 is 15 amino acids long.

The rearrangement links TRBV12-5 to TRBJ1-2, with 10 positions matching TRBD1. Germline loops: CDR1 LGHNT, CDR2 FRNRAP. The CDR3 is made up of 15 amino acids. V dropped 6 bases and J dropped 4; count of bases not matched to a gene: 8. The CDR3 DNA sequence: TGTGCTAGTGGGTTGACAGGGGGCGCGGGCTATGGCTACACCTTC. Translating gives CASGLTGGAGYGYTF.

This clonotype was seen more than once but under ten times. The chain joins TRBV24-1 to TRBJ2-1, with 7 bases fitting TRBD1. The junction had 5 bases not matched to a gene; V was cut back by 4 bases and J by 6 bases. The CDR3 spans 14 residues. The germline V gene has CDR1 KGHDR and CDR2 SFDVKD. This CDR3 is CATSDPRQGNEQFF. CDR3 nucleotides: TGTGCCACCAGTGACCCTCGACAGGGCAATGAGCAGTTCTTC.

The V and J genes are TRBV27 and TRBJ2-1, with D unresolved. There are 13 residues in the CDR3. Trimming left V 3 bases short and J 5 bases short, with 8 bases between. Looked up from germline, CDR1 is MNHEY and CDR2 is SMNVEV (reference sequence). This CDR3 is CASSFSENNEQFF. CDR3 DNA: TGTGCCAGCAGTTTTTCCGAAAACAATGAGCAGTTCTTC.

The chain combines TRBV25-1 with TRBJ1-6; 9 bases fit TRBD1. CDR3 length equals 16 residues. Germline V gene lookup returns CDR1 MGHDK and CDR2 SYGVNS. V gave up 4 bases and J gave up 6 bases; unmatched junction bases: 7. The CDR3 coding sequence is TGTGCCAGCAGTGCAAAAGGGACAGGGACTAATTCACCCCTCCACTTT. This encodes CASSAKGTGTNSPLHF. The whole variable domain, remainder taken from reference TRBV25-1 and TRBJ1-6, is EADIYQTPRYLVIGTGKKITLECSQTMGHDKMYWYQQDPGMELHLIHYSYGVNSTEKGDLSSESTVSRIRTEHFPLTLESARPSHTSQYLCASSAKGTGTNSPLHFGNGTRLTVT.

The chain has TRBV2 and TRBJ1-2, with D perhaps matching TRBD1 (5 bases). CDR1 is SNHLY and CDR2 is FYNNEI in the germline V gene. This CDR3 has 14 amino acids. Trimming left V 6 bases short and J 5 bases short, with 16 bases between. The CDR3 nucleotides are TGTGCCAGCAGGCCGCAACCGGGGCTTTATGGCTACACCTTC. Protein: CASRPQPGLYGYTF.

This clonotype was found a few times. The chain joins TRBV20-1 to TRBJ2-5; the D gene is possibly TRBD1 (7 bases). V gave up 6 bases and J gave up 5 bases, with 16 bases separating them. Per the germline V gene, CDR1 is DFQATT and CDR2 is SNEGSKA (reference sequence). The CDR3 is made up of 13 amino acids. The CDR3 coding sequence is TGCAGTGCCGCCAGGGGGGCGGGGGAGACCCAGTACTTC. Translated: CSAARGAGETQYF.

The CDR3 loop reads CASSYSHTGNTEAFF. The CDR3 nucleotides are TGTGCCAGCAGTTACTCCCATACAGGGAATACTGAAGCTTTCTTT. V usage is TRBV6-5 and J usage is TRBJ1-1; a weak D match, TRBD1 (6 bases). The germline CDR1 and CDR2 sequences are MNHEY and SVGAGI. Trimming cost V 0 bases and J 5 bases, with 13 bases left between them. This CDR3 comprises 15 residues.

The chain is built from TRBV7-2 and TRBJ2-2; D possibly corresponds to TRBD2 (5 bases). The CDR3 consists of 16 residues. Deletions cut 5 bases from V and 0 bases from J, with 13 bases between. Germline V CDR1 and CDR2: SGHTA, FQGNSA. This CDR3 reads CASSSRRETNTGELFF. The CDR3 DNA reads TGTGCCAGCAGCAGCCGACGGGAAACGAACACCGGGGAGCTGTTTTTT.

The chain combines TRBV29-1 with TRBJ2-5, with D unresolved. There are 12 residues in the CDR3. The ends were cut back, 3 bases at V and 3 bases at J, with 8 bases in the middle. Germline V gene sequence: CDR1 SQVTM, CDR2 ANQGSEA. CDR3 bases: TGCAGCGTTGAGACGCCAAAAGAGACCCAGTACTTC. Encoded protein: CSVETPKETQYF.

V and J are TRBV9 and TRBJ1-1; 8 nucleotides agree with TRBD1. This CDR3 spans 15 amino acids. V shed 3 bases and J 1 base; nucleotides not matched to a gene: 5. Germline assignment: CDR1 SGDLS and CDR2 YYNGEE. CDR3 sequence reads: CASSGKTGANTEAFF. The CDR3, as DNA: TGTGCCAGCAGCGGAAAGACAGGGGCGAACACTGAAGCTTTCTTT.

The V gene is TRBV7-9, the J gene TRBJ1-1; 8 bases are shared with TRBD1. Trimming removed 5 bases from V and 0 bases from J; junction bases left unmatched: 11. CDR3 length: 17 amino acids. Germline V CDR1 and CDR2: SEHNR, FQNEAQ (reference sequence). DNA for the CDR3: TGTGCCAGCAGCCCACGATTGGCAGGGGGCATGAACACTGAAGCTTTCTTT. Translation gives CASSPRLAGGMNTEAFF. Combining the CDR3 with reference TRBV7-9 and TRBJ1-1 gives the whole variable domain DTGVSQNPRHKITKRGQNVTFRCDPISEHNRLYWYRQTLGQGPEFLTYFQNEAQLEKSRLLSDRFSAERPKGSFSTLEIQRTEQGDSAMYLCASSPRLAGGMNTEAFFGQGTRLTVV.

There are a few counts of this clonotype. This chain joins TRBV10-3 and TRBJ1-2, with D possibly TRBD1 on 5 matching bases. The ends were cut back, 4 bases at V and 4 bases at J, with 19 bases in the middle. The CDR3 is 16 residues long. The germline CDR1 and CDR2 sequences are ENHRY and SYGVKD. CDR3 sequence: CAISVSGTSILYGYTF. In DNA form, the CDR3 reads TGTGCCATCAGTGTCTCCGGGACGTCGATTCTCTATGGCTACACCTTC.

This clonotype ranks as medium-sized. This rearrangement joins TRBV20-1 to TRBJ1-2, with TRBD1 as a possible D gene (5 bases). Germline CDR1 and CDR2: DFQATT and SNEGSKA (reference sequence). The CDR3 loop spans 12 amino acids. V was shortened by 6 bases and J by 1 base, with 9 bases between the two germline ends. CDR3 DNA: TGCAGTGCCAGGGTCGGTAACTATGGCTACACCTTC. Translation gives CSARVGNYGYTF.

Here the CDR3 DNA reads TGTGCCAGCACGGGACTAGCGACAGATACGCAGTATTTT. Translation gives CASTGLATDTQYF. The rearrangement links TRBV18 to TRBJ2-3; TRBD2 agrees at 10 bases. Germline loops: CDR1 KGHSH, CDR2 LQKENI. The CDR3 is made up of 13 amino acids. The V gene end was trimmed by 8 bases and the J gene end by 3 bases; junction bases not matched to a gene: 2.

This clonotype was seen more than once but under ten times. This chain connects TRBV7-6 to TRBJ1-1; 7 bases map to TRBD1. The CDR3 covers 17 residues. The V gene end was trimmed by 5 bases and the J gene end by 0 bases; junction bases not matched to a gene: 12. CDR1 and CDR2 (germline): SGHVS, FNYEAQ. The CDR3 is CASSVQAGGYMNTEAFF. Written as DNA, the CDR3 is TGTGCCAGCAGCGTTCAGGCAGGGGGGTATATGAACACTGAAGCTTTCTTT.

This clonotype is medium-sized within its sample. V is TRBV20-1 and J is TRBJ1-2; D remains ambiguous. Trimming left V 3 bases short and J 3 bases short, with 2 bases between. The CDR3 runs to 10 residues. Per germline, CDR1 DFQATT and CDR2 SNEGSKA (reference sequence). This CDR3 reads CSASYYGYTF. The CDR3 DNA reads as TGCAGTGCTAGTTACTATGGCTACACCTTC.

The genes are TRBV6-2 or TRBV6-3 and TRBJ2-3; D gene unclear. The germline V gene encodes CDR1 MNHEY and CDR2 SVGEGT. This CDR3 spans 16 amino acids. Trimming removed 3 bases from V and 2 bases from J, with 15 bases in between. The CDR3 DNA is TGTGCCAGCAGTTATCCCCCCTTAAGAACCACAGATACGCAGTATTTT. Its translation: CASSYPPLRTTDTQYF.